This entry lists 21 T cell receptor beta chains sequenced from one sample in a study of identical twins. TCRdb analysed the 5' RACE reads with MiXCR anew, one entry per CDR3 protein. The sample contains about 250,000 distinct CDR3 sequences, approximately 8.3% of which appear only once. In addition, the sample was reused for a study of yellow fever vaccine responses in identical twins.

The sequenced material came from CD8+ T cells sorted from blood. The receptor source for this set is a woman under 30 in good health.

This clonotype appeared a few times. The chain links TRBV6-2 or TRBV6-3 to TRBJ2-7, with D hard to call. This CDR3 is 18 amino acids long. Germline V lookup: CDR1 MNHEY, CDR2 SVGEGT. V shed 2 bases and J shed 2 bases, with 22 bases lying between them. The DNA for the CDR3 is TGTGCCAGCAGTTACGACCCGATCCTAAACTTCCAACCCTACGAGCAGTACTTC. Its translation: CASSYDPILNFQPYEQYF.

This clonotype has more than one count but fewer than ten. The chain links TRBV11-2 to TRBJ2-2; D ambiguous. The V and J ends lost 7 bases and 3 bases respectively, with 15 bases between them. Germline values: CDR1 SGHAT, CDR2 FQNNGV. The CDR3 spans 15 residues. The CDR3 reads CASIFSQAYTGELFF. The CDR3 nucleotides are TGTGCCAGCATATTTAGCCAGGCGTACACCGGGGAGCTGTTTTTT.

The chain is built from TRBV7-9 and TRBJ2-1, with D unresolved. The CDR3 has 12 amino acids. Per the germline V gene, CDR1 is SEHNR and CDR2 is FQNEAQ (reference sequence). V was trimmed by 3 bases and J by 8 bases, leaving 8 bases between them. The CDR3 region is CASSLYFDEQFF. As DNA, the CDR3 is TGTGCCAGCAGCTTGTATTTCGATGAGCAGTTCTTC.

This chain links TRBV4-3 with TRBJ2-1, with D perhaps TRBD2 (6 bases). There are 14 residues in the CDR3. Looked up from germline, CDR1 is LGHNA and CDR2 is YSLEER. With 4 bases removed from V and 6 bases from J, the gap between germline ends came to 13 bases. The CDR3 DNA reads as TGCGCCAGCAGCCTTGGGGGGAACCCCAATGAGCAGTTCTTC. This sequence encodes CASSLGGNPNEQFF.

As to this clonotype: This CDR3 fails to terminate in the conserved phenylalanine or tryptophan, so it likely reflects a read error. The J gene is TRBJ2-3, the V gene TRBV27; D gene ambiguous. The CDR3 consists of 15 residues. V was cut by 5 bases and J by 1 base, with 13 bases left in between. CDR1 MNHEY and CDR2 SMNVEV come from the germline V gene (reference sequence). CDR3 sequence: CASSRSLSGTDTQYL. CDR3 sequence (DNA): TGTGCCAGCAGTCGTTCCCTATCCGGCACAGATACGCAGTATCTT.

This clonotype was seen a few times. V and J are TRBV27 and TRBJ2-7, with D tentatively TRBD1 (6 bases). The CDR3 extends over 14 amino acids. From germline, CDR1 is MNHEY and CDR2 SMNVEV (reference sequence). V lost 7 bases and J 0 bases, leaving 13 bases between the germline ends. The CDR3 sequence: CASNPQGPSYEQYF. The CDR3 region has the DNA TGTGCCAGCAACCCACAGGGCCCCTCCTACGAGCAGTACTTC.

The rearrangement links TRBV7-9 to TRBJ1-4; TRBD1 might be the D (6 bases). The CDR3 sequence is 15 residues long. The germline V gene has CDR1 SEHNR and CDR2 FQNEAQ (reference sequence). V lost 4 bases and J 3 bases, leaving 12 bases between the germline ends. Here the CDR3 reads CASSSNRDANEKLFF. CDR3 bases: TGTGCCAGCAGCTCGAACAGGGATGCTAATGAAAAACTGTTTTTT.

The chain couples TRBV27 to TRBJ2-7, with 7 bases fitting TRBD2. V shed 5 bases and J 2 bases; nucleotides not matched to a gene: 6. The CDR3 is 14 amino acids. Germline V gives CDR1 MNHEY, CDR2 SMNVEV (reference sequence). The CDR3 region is CASSLKGTTYEQYF. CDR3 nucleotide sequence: TGTGCCAGCAGTCTTAAGGGGACTACCTACGAGCAGTACTTC.

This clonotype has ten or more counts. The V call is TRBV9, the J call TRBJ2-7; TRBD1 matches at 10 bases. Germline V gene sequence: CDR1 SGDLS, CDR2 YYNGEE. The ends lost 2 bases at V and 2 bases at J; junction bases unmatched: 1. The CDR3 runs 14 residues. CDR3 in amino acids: CASSVGTGAYEQYF. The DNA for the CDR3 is TGTGCCAGCAGCGTCGGGACAGGGGCCTACGAGCAGTACTTC.

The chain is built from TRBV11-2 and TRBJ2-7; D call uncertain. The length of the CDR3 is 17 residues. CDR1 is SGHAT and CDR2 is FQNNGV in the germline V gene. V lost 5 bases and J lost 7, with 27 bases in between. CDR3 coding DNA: TGTGCCAGCAGCCCGGATCCAGGCAGCCCATCATGGTGGGAGCAGTACTTC. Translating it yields CASSPDPGSPSWWEQYF.

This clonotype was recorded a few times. This chain's CDR3 is CSAKSNIQYF. DNA for the CDR3: TGCAGTGCTAAAAGTAACATTCAGTACTTC. V gene TRBV20-1 combines with J gene TRBJ2-4; D not certain. V was pared by 4 bases and J by 7 bases, with 5 bases between. The CDR3 covers 10 residues. CDR1 and CDR2 from the germline V gene are DFQATT and SNEGSKA (reference sequence).

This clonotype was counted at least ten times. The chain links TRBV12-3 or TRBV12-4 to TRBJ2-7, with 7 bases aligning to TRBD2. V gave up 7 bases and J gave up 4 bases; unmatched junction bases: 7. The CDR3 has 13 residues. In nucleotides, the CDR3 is TGTGCCAGCACCTGGGGGGGGAGATACGAGCAGTACTTC. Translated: CASTWGGRYEQYF.

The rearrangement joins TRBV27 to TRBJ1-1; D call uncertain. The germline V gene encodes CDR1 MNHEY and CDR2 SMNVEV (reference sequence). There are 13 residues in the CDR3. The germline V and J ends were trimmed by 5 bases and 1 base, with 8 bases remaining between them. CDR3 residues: CASSPGENTEAFF. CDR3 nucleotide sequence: TGTGCCAGCAGTCCCGGTGAGAACACTGAAGCTTTCTTT.

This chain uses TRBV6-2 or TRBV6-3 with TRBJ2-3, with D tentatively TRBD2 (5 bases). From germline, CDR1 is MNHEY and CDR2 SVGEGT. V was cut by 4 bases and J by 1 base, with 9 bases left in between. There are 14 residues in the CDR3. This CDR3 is CASSSRAGTDTQYF. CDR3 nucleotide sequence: TGTGCCAGCAGTTCTCGAGCGGGCACAGATACGCAGTATTTT.

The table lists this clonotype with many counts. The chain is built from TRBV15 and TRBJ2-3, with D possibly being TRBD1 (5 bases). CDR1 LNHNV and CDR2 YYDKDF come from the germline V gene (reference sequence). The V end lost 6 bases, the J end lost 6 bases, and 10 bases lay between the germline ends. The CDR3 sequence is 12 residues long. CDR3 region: CATSSPGDTQYF. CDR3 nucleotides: TGTGCCACCAGTTCCCCAGGGGATACGCAGTATTTT.

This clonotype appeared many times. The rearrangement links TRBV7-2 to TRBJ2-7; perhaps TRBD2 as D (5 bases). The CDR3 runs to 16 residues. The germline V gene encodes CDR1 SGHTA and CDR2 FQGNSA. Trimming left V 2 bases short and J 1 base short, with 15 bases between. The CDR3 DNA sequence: TGTGCCAGCAGCTTAACCTTGACATCGGGATCCTACGAGCAGTACTTC. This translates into CASSLTLTSGSYEQYF. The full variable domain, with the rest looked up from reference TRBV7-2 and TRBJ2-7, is GAGVSQSPSNKVTEKGKDVELRCDPISGHTALYWYRQSLGQGLEFLIYFQGNSAPDKSGLPSDRFSAERTGGSVSTLTIQRTQQEDSAVYLCASSLTLTSGSYEQYFGPGTRLTVT.

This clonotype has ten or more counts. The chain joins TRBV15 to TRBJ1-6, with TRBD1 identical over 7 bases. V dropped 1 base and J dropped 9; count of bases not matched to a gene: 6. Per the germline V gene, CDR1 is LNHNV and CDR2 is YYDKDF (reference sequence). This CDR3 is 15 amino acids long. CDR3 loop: CATSRGTGDSSPLHF. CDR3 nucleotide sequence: TGTGCCACCAGCAGAGGGACAGGCGACAGTTCACCCCTCCACTTT.

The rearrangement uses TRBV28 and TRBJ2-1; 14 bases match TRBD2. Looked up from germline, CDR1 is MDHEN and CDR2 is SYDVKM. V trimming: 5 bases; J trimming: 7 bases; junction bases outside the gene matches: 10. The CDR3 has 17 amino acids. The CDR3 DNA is TGTGCCAGCAGTCCCCTTGGACTAGCGGGAGGACATAATGAGCAGTTCTTC. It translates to CASSPLGLAGGHNEQFF. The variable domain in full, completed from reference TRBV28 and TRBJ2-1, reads DVKVTQSSRYLVKRTGEKVFLECVQDMDHENMFWYRQDPGLGLRLIYFSYDVKMKEKGDIPEGYSVSREKKERFSLILESASTNQTSMYLCASSPLGLAGGHNEQFFGPGTRLTVL.

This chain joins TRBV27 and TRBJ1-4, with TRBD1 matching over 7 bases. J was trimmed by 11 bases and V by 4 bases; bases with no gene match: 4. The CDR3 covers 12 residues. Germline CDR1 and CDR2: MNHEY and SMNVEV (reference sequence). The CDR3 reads CASSSTGRKLFF. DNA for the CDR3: TGTGCCAGCAGTTCGACAGGGAGGAAACTGTTTTTT.

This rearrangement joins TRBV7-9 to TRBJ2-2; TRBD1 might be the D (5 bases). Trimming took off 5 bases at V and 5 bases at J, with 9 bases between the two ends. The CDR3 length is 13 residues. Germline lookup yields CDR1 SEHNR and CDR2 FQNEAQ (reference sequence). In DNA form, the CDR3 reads TGTGCCAGCAGCGCCCAGGGAACCGGGGAGCTGTTTTTT. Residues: CASSAQGTGELFF.

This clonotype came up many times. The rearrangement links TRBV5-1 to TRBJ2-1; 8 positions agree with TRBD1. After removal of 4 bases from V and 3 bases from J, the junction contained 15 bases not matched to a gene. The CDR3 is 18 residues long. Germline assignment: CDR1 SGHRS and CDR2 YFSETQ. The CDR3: CASSETGQVTILYNEQFF. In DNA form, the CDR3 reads TGCGCCAGCAGCGAGACGGGACAGGTGACCATCCTCTACAATGAGCAGTTCTTC.